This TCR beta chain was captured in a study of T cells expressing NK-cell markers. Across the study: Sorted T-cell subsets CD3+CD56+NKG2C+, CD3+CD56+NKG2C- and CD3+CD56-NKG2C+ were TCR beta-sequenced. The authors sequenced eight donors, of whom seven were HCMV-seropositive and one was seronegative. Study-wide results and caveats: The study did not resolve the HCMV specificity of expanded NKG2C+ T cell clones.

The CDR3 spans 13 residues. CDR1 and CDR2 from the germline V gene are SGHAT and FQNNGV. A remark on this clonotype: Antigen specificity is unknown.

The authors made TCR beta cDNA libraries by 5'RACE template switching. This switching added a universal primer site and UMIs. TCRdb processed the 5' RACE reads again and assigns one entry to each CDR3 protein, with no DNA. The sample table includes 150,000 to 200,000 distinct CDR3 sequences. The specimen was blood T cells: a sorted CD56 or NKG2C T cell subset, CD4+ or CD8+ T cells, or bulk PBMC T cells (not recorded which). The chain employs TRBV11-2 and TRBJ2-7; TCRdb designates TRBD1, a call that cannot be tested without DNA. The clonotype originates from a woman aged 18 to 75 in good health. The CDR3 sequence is CASSQTGDHEQYF.